This paragraph covers one T cell receptor (beta chain) sequence. Its target is not known. The V and J ends lost 1 base and 7 bases respectively, with 14 bases between them. The CDR3 loop spans 15 amino acids. Germline V gene lookup returns CDR1 MNHNS and CDR2 SASEGT. The sample originates from a study of cytomegalovirus exposure and HLA in healthy donors. Whole-study findings and limits: According to the study, 150 to 200 TCR beta chains were cytomegalovirus-associated. Most of the CMV-associated TCR beta chains (in a later analysis) appeared to be HLA-restricted. The dataset shows that most TCR sequences were rare, while some public TCRs occurred in many donors.

Use of 60 Vbeta and 13 Jbeta primers characterized the PCR. TCRdb keeps only in-frame clones here, not all; method: immunoSEQ multiplex PCR. The sample contains 24,000 or so clones, nearly 80% of which appear only once. This clonotype originated in a male donor in good health and CMV-seronegative. Sequenced material: PBMCs. The rearrangement joins TRBV6-1 to TRBJ2-4, with a possible D match to TRBD1 (7 bases). Here the CDR3 reads CASSEVAGGTNIQYF. CDR3 coding DNA: TGTGCCAGCAGTGAAGTGGCAGGGGGGACGAACATTCAGTACTTC.